This entry is about one T cell receptor beta chain. The sample is drawn from a study of shared T cell receptors in the human thymus. TCRdb's copy holds only in-frame clones and misses some; the assay was immunoSEQ multiplex PCR. The sample comprises roughly 500,000 clones, around 82% of which are singletons, and roughly 0.013% rests with the top ten. V lost 4 bases, J lost 6 bases, and 14 bases lay in between. This CDR3 has 14 amino acids. CDR1 is PRHDT and CDR2 is FYEKMQ in the germline V gene (reference sequence). The data also belong to a second study, concerning human thymus T cells. That paper states: Healthy Finnish infants undergoing corrective surgery for congenital heart defects provided the donor material. Surgeons resected thymus tissue during corrective heart surgery. Use of V and J genes seemed skewed within the thymic and blood repertoires. Reports from related research described highly overlapping thymic repertoires among unrelated individuals.

The source of this sequence is a boy younger than two with a congenital heart defect. The sample comprised thymocytes. The J gene is TRBJ2-3, the V gene TRBV13; no reliable D call. CDR3 protein: CASSSGPASDTQYF. CDR3 bases: TGTGCCAGCAGCTCTGGTCCAGCGTCGGATACGCAGTATTTT.